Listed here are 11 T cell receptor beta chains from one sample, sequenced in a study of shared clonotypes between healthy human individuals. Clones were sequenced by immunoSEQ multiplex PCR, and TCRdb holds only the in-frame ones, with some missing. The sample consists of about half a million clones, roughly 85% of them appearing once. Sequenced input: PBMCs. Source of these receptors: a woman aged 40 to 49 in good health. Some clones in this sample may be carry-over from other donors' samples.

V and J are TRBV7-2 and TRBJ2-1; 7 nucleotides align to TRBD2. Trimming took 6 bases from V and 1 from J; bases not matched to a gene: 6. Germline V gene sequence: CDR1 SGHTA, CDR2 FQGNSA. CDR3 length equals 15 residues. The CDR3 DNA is TGTGCCAGCAGTTCCCGAGCGGGGTCCTACAATGAGCAGTTCTTC. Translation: CASSSRAGSYNEQFF. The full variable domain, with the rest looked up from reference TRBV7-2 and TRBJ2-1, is GAGVSQSPSNKVTEKGKDVELRCDPISGHTALYWYRQSLGQGLEFLIYFQGNSAPDKSGLPSDRFSAERTGGSVSTLTIQRTQQEDSAVYLCASSSRAGSYNEQFFGPGTRLTVL.

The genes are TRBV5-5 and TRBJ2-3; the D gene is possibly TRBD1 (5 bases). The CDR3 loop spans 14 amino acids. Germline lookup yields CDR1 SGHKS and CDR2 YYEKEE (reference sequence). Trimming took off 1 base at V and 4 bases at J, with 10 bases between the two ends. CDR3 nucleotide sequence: TGTGCCAGCAGCTTGCAGGGTATGGCAGATACGCAGTATTTT. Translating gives CASSLQGMADTQYF.

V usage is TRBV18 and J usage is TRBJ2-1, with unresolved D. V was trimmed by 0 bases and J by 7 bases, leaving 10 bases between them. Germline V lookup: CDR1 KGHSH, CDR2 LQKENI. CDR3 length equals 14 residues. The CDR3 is CASSPPVTINEQFF. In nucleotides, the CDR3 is TGTGCCAGCTCACCACCGGTGACAATTAATGAGCAGTTCTTC.

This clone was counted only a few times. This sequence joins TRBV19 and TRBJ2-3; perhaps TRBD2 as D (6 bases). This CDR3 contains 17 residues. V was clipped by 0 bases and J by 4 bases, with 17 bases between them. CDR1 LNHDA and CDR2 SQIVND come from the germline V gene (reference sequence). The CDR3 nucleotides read TGTGCCAGTAGTATAGATCTTCGGGGGTACAACCCAGATACGCAGTATTTT. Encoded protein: CASSIDLRGYNPDTQYF. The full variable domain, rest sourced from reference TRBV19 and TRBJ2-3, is DGGITQSPKYLFRKEGQNVTLSCEQNLNHDAMYWYRQDPGQGLRLIYYSQIVNDFQKGDIAEGYSVSREKKESFPLTVTSAQKNPTAFYLCASSIDLRGYNPDTQYFGPGTRLTVL.

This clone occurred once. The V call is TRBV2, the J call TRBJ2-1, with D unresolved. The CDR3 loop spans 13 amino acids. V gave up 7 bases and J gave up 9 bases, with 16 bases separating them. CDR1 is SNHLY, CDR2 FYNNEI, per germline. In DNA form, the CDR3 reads TGTGCCAGCATCTCCGACAAACACGGTGAGCAGTTCTTC. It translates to CASISDKHGEQFF.

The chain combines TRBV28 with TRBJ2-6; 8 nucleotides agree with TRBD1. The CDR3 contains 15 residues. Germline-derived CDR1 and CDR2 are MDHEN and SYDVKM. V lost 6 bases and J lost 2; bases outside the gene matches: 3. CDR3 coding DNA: TGTGCCAGCAGCCAGGGGGCGGCTGGGGCCAACGTCCTGACTTTC. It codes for CASSQGAAGANVLTF.

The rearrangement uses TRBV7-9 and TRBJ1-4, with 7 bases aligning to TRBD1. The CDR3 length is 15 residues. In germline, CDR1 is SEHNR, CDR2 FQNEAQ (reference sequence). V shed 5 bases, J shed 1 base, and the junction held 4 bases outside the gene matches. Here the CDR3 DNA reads TGTGCCAGCAGCCAATCAGGGGGAACTAATGAAAAACTGTTTTTT. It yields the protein CASSQSGGTNEKLFF.

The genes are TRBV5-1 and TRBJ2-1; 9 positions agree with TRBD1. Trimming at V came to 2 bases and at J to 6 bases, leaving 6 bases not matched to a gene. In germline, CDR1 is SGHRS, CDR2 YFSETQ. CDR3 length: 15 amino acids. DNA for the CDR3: TGCGCCAGCAGCTTAGGGGACAGGGACCCCAATGAGCAGTTCTTC. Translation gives CASSLGDRDPNEQFF.

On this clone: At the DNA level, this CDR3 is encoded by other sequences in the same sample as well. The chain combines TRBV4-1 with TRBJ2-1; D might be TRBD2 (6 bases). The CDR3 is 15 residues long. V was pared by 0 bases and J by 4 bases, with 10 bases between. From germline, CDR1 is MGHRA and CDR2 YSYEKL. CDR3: CASSQDGGTYNEQFF. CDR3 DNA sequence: TGCGCCAGCAGCCAAGATGGGGGGACTTACAATGAGCAGTTCTTC.

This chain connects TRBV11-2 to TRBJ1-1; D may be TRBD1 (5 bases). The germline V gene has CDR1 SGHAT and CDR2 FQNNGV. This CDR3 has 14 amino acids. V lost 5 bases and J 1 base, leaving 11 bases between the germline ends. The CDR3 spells CASSPRDRNTEAFF. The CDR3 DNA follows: TGTGCCAGCAGCCCGAGGGACCGGAACACTGAAGCTTTCTTT.

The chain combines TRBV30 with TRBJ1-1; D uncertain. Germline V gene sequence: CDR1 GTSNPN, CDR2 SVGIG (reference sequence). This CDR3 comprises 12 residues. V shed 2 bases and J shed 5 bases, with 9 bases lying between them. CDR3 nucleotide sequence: TGTGCCTGGAGTTTCTCGGTTACTGAAGCTTTCTTT. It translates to CAWSFSVTEAFF.